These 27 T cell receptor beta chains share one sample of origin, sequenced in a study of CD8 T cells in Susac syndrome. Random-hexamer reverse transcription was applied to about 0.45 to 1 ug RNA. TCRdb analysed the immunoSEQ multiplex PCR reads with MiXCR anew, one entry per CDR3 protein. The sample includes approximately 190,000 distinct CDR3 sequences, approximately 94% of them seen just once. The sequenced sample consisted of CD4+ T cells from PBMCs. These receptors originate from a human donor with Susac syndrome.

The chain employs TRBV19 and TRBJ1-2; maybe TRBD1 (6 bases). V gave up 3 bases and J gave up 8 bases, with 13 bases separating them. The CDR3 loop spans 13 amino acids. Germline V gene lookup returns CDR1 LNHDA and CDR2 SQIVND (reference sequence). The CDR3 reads CASSIFGTRGYTF. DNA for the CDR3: TGTGCCAGTAGTATTTTCGGGACAAGGGGCTACACCTTC.

CDR3 protein: CASSSGRGTGNEQFF. CDR3 bases: TGTGCCAGCAGCTCGGGACGGGGTACTGGCAATGAGCAGTTCTTC. The rearrangement links TRBV7-9 to TRBJ2-1; D possibly uses TRBD1 or TRBD2 (5 bases each). The germline CDR1 and CDR2 sequences are SEHNR and FQNEAQ (reference sequence). The CDR3 runs to 15 residues. V was shortened by 4 bases and J by 6 bases, with 16 bases between the two germline ends. The full variable domain, completed using reference TRBV7-9 and TRBJ2-1, is DTGVSQNPRHKITKRGQNVTFRCDPISEHNRLYWYRQTLGQGPEFLTYFQNEAQLEKSRLLSDRFSAERPKGSFSTLEIQRTEQGDSAMYLCASSSGRGTGNEQFFGPGTRLTVL.

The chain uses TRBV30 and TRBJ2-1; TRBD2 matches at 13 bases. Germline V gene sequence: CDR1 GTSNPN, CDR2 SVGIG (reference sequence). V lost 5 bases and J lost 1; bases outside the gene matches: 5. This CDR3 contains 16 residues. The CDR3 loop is CAWHPGLAGSYNEQFF. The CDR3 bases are TGTGCCTGGCACCCGGGACTAGCGGGGTCCTACAATGAGCAGTTCTTC.

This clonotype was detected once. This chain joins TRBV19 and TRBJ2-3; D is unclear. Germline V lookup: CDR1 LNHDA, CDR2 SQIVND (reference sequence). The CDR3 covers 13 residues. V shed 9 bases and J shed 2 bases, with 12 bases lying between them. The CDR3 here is CASSYTITDTQYF. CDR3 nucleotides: TGTGCCAGCAGTTATACGATCACAGATACGCAGTATTTT.

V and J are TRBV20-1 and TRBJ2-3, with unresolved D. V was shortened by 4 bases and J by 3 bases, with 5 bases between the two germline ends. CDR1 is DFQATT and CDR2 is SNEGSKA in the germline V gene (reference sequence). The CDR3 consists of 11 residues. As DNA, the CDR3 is TGCAGTGCTATTCGTACAGATACGCAGTATTTT. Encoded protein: CSAIRTDTQYF.

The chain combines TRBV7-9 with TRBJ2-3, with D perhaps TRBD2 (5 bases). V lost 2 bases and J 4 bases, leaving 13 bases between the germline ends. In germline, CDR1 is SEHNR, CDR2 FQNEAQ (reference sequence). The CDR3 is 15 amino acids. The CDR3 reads CASSLIGEEADTQYF. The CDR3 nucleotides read TGTGCCAGCAGCTTAATTGGTGAGGAGGCAGATACGCAGTATTTT.

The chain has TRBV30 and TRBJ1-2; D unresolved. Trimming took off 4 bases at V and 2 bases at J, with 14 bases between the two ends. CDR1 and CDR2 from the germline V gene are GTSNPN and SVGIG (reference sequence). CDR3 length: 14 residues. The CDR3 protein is CAWKAAVRNYGYTF. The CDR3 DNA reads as TGTGCCTGGAAGGCGGCAGTGAGAAACTATGGCTACACCTTC.

The DNA for the CDR3 is TGTGCCAGCAGTTTAATCACAGTGAACACTGAAGCTTTCTTT. Protein sequence: CASSLITVNTEAFF. This chain links TRBV28 with TRBJ1-1; D gene unclear. CDR1 is MDHEN, CDR2 SYDVKM, per germline. The V and J ends lost 2 bases and 0 bases respectively, with 7 bases between them. The CDR3 is 14 residues long.

The CDR3 sequence: CSAREAGGTGELFF. In nucleotides, the CDR3 is TGCAGTGCTAGAGAAGCGGGGGGGACCGGGGAGCTGTTTTTT. The chain uses TRBV20-1 and TRBJ2-2; 10 bases map to TRBD2. Germline loops: CDR1 DFQATT, CDR2 SNEGSKA (reference sequence). V was clipped by 0 bases and J by 5 bases; unmatched bases: 0. The CDR3 consists of 14 residues.

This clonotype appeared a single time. CDR3 sequence reads: CASLRRTGPVNTEAFF. CDR3 sequence (DNA): TGTGCCAGCTTAAGGAGGACAGGGCCCGTGAACACTGAAGCTTTCTTT. The chain has TRBV12-3 or TRBV12-4 and TRBJ1-1; 8 nucleotides match TRBD1. CDR3 size: 16 residues. Trimming at V came to 8 bases and at J to 0 bases, leaving 11 bases not matched to a gene.

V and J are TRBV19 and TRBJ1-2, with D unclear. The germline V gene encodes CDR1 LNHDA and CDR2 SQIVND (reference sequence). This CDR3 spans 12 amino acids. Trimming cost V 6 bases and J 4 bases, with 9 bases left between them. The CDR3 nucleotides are TGTGCCAGTAGCGAACACGCCTATGGCTACACCTTC. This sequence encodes CASSEHAYGYTF.

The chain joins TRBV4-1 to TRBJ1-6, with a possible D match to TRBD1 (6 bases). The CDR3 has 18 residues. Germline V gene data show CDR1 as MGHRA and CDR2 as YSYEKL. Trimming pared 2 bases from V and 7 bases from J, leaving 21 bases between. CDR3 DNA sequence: TGCGCCAGCAGCCAAACACAGGGAACCTGGGTCCTAAATTCACCCCTCCACTTT. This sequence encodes CASSQTQGTWVLNSPLHF.

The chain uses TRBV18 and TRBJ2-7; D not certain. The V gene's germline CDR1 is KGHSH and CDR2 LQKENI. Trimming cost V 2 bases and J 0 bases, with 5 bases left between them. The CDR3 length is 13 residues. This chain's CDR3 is CASSPGSSYEQYF. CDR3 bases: TGTGCCAGCTCACCAGGCAGCTCCTACGAGCAGTACTTC.

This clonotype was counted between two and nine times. The CDR3 protein is CASSPSGGHQPQHF. The CDR3 DNA reads as TGTGCCAGCAGTCCCTCGGGGGGGCATCAGCCCCAGCATTTT. This chain links TRBV12-3 or TRBV12-4 with TRBJ1-5, with D tentatively TRBD1 (6 bases). Trimming shortened V by 5 bases and J by 5 bases, and 13 bases separated the two germline ends. This CDR3 contains 14 residues.

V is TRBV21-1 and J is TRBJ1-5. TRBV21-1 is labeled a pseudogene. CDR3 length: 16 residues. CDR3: CASSRKSGRLNQPQHF. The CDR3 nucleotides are TGTGCCAGCAGCAGGAAATCCGGCCGGTTGAATCAGCCCCAGCATTTT.

This CDR3 reads CASSVRWGTEAFF. The DNA for the CDR3 is TGTGCCAGCAGCGTTCGTTGGGGGACTGAAGCTTTCTTT. The rearrangement uses TRBV7-3 and TRBJ1-1; possibly TRBD1 for D (5 bases). Germline CDR1 SGHTA, CDR2 FQGTGA. Trimming removed 5 bases from V and 5 bases from J, with 12 bases in between. The CDR3 consists of 13 residues.

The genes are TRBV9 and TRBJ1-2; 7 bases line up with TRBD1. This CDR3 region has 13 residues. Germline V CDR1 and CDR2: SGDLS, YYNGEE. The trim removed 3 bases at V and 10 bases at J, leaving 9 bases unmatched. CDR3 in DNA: TGTGCCAGCAGCGAGGGGGCTTCGAAGGACTACACCTTC. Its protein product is CASSEGASKDYTF.

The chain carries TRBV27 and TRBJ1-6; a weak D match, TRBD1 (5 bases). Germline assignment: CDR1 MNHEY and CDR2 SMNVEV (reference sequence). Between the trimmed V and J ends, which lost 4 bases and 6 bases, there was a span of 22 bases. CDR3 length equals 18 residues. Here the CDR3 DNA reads TGTGCCAGCAGTTACCGTACCCCCGGGACGGCCGGTAATTCACCCCTCCACTTT. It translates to CASSYRTPGTAGNSPLHF.

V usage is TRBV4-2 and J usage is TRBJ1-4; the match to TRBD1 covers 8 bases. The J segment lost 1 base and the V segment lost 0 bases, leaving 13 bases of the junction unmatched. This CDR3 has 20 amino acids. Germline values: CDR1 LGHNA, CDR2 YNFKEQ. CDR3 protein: CASSQDLVGQGAITNEKLFF. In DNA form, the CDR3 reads TGTGCCAGCAGCCAAGATCTCGTAGGGCAGGGGGCGATAACTAATGAAAAACTGTTTTTT.

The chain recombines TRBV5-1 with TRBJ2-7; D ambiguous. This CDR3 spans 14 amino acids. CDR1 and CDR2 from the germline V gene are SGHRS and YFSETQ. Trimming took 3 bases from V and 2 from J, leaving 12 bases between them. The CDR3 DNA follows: TGCGCCAGCAGCTCTAATGCTCTGACCTACGAGCAGTACTTC. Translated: CASSSNALTYEQYF.

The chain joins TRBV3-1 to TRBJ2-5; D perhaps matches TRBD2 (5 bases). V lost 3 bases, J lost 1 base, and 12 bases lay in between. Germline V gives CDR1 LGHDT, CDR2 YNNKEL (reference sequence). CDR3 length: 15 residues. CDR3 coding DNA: TGTGCCAGCAGCCATGGCGGGTCGGCCCAAGAGACCCAGTACTTC. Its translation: CASSHGGSAQETQYF.

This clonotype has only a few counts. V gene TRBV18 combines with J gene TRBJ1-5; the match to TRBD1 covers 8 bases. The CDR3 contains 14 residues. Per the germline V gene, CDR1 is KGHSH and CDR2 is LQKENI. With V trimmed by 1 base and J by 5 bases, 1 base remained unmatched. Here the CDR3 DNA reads TGTGCCAGCTCACCACGGACAGGGCATCAGCCCCAGCATTTT. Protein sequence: CASSPRTGHQPQHF.

The CDR3 DNA reads TGTGCCAGTCAACCTCTAGCCAGACAGGGGGCCAAAAACATTCAGTACTTC. Its protein product is CASQPLARQGAKNIQYF. This sequence joins TRBV19 and TRBJ2-4; 8 nucleotides align to TRBD1. Germline trimming cut 8 bases from V and 1 base from J; bases unmatched to any gene: 13. Germline CDR1 reads LNHDA; CDR2 reads SQIVND (reference sequence). The CDR3 length is 17 residues. The full variable domain, its missing parts supplied by reference TRBV19 and TRBJ2-4, is DGGITQSPKYLFRKEGQNVTLSCEQNLNHDAMYWYRQDPGQGLRLIYYSQIVNDFQKGDIAEGYSVSREKKESFPLTVTSAQKNPTAFYLCASQPLARQGAKNIQYFGAGTRLSVL.

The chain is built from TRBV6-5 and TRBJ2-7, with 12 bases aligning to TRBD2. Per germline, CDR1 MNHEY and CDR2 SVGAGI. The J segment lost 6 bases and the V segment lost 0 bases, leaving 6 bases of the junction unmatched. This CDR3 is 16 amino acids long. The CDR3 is CASSYSASGGAGEQYF. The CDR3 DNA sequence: TGTGCCAGCAGTTACTCGGCTAGCGGGGGGGCCGGCGAGCAGTACTTC.

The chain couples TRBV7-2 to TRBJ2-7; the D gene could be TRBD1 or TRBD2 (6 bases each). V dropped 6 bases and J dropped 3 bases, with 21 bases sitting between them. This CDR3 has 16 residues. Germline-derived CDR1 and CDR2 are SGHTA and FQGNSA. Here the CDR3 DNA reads TGTGCCAGCAGACGGGGGCTGTCAGGGGACGGCTACGAGCAGTACTTC. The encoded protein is CASRRGLSGDGYEQYF.

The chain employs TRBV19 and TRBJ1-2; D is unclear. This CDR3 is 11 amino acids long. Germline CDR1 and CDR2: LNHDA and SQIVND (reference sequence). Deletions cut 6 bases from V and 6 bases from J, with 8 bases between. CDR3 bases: TGTGCCAGTAGGCGGGCAGATGGCTACACCTTC. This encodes CASRRADGYTF.

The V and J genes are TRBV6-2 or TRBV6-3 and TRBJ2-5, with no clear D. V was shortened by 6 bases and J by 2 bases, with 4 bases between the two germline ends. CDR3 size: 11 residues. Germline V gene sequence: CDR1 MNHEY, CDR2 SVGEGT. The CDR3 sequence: CASRTQETQYF. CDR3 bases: TGTGCCAGCAGAACTCAAGAGACCCAGTACTTC.